This TCR beta chain was documented in a study of metastatic and nonmetastatic thyroid tumors. Study background: It was across blood and tumor or nodule tissue from malignant and benign thyroid patients that repertoires were compared. The study's findings and limits: It was reportedly found that TCR beta diversity was significantly higher in malignant thyroid tumors than in benign nodules, a difference seen in both blood and tumor samples.

Prior to thyroid surgery, none of the patients had received any treatment. Per the authors' pipeline: The study took CDR3 differences across clinicopathological groups and made a distant-metastasis classifier for papillary thyroid cancer from them. TCRdb redid the clone calls on the PCR reads using MiXCR. The V and J calls were not made by the authors but by TCRdb's processing. The table lists approximately 5,000 clones, more than 35% of them singletons. On this clone itself: Its matching antigen is unknown.

The CDR3 is 14 amino acids. The V end was cut by 5 bases, the J end by 4 bases, with 9 bases between. Germline lookup yields CDR1 SNHLY and CDR2 FYNNEI. This TCR came from a male donor with papillary thyroid cancer or a benign thyroid nodule (not recorded which). Some clones in this sample may be carry-over from other donors' samples. Sequencing input: tumor tissue. The rearrangement uses TRBV2 and TRBJ2-6, with unresolved D. CDR3 coding DNA: TGTGCCAGCAGTCTTAGTACCGGGGCCAACGTCCTGACTTTC. Translated, it gives CASSLSTGANVLTF.